The 27 T cell receptor beta chains presented below share a single source sample, sequenced in a study of cytomegalovirus exposure and HLA in healthy donors. PCR used 60 Vbeta primers and 13 Jbeta primers. Libraries were prepared by immunoSEQ multiplex PCR; TCRdb keeps only in-frame clonotypes and omits some of them. Among 95,000 to 110,000 clones listed, 60% to 80% were seen once. Sequencing was performed on PBMCs. Source of these receptors: a man aged 60 to 75 in good health and CMV-seropositive.

The genes are TRBV5-8 and TRBJ2-7; the D is unclear. Trimming removed 1 base from V and 3 bases from J, with 2 bases in between. The CDR3 is 11 amino acids. Germline-derived CDR1 and CDR2 are SGHTS and YDEGEE. DNA for the CDR3: TGTGCCAGCAGCTTGTACTACGAGCAGTACTTC. Amino acid sequence: CASSLYYEQYF. Supplemented by reference TRBV5-8 and TRBJ2-7, the full variable domain reads EAGVTQSPTHLIKTRGQQATLRCSPISGHTSVYWYQQALGLGLQFLLWYDEGEERNRGNFPPRFSGRQFPNYSSELNVNALELEDSALYLCASSLYYEQYFGPGTRLTVT.

The V and J genes are TRBV7-2 and TRBJ2-2; D is perhaps TRBD1 (6 bases). This CDR3 has 14 amino acids. Trimming pared 4 bases from V and 7 bases from J, leaving 13 bases between. Germline lookup yields CDR1 SGHTA and CDR2 FQGNSA. The CDR3 sequence: CASSSRQVFGELFF. The CDR3 region has the DNA TGTGCCAGCAGCTCCCGACAGGTATTCGGGGAGCTGTTTTTT.

The V call is TRBV18, the J call TRBJ1-3; D not resolved. V gave up 2 bases and J gave up 0 bases, with 17 bases separating them. The CDR3 spans 18 residues. Germline values: CDR1 KGHSH, CDR2 LQKENI. The CDR3 is CASSPGTDHPVSGNTIYF. For the CDR3, the DNA is TGTGCCAGCTCACCAGGTACAGACCACCCAGTCTCTGGAAACACCATATATTTT.

The rearrangement links TRBV6-1 to TRBJ1-2; D gene ambiguous. The germline gives CDR1 MNHNS, CDR2 SASEGT. V gave up 3 bases and J gave up 2 bases, with 7 bases separating them. This CDR3 has 13 residues. The CDR3 DNA follows: TGTGCCAGCAGTGATGGAGAGAACTATGGCTACACCTTC. It yields the protein CASSDGENYGYTF.

The CDR3 sequence is CASSSPGMLYGYTF. For the CDR3, the DNA is TGTGCCAGCAGCTCCCCGGGGATGCTCTATGGCTACACCTTC. The chain links TRBV7-2 to TRBJ1-2, with unresolved D. The V end was cut by 4 bases, the J end by 4 bases, with 13 bases between. Germline CDR1 is SGHTA and CDR2 is FQGNSA. The CDR3 length is 14 residues.

This clone was counted a few times. This rearrangement joins TRBV6-5 to TRBJ1-3; maybe TRBD1 (5 bases). V was pared by 6 bases and J by 2 bases, with 14 bases between. The germline CDR1 and CDR2 sequences are MNHEY and SVGAGI. CDR3 length: 15 residues. The CDR3 sequence is CASSRVAGAGNTIYF. CDR3 bases: TGTGCCAGCAGCCGGGTCGCGGGGGCTGGAAACACCATATATTTT.

V is TRBV18 and J is TRBJ1-2, with D possibly TRBD1 on 6 matching bases. The CDR3 contains 13 residues. Germline-derived CDR1 and CDR2 are KGHSH and LQKENI. The V and J ends lost 0 bases and 6 bases respectively, with 8 bases between them. Here the CDR3 reads CASSPPAGDGYTF. For the CDR3, the DNA is TGTGCCAGCTCACCACCGGCAGGGGATGGCTACACCTTC.

V usage is TRBV28 and J usage is TRBJ2-7; D remains ambiguous. Trimming removed 7 bases from V and 3 bases from J, with 13 bases in between. The CDR3 loop spans 13 amino acids. Per germline, CDR1 MDHEN and CDR2 SYDVKM. For the CDR3, the DNA is TGTGCCAGCACCCCCGTCGGTGGCTACGAGCAGTACTTC. It translates to CASTPVGGYEQYF.

The chain recombines TRBV5-1 with TRBJ2-1; 7 bases are a match to TRBD1. The CDR3 sequence is 12 residues long. V lost 4 bases, J lost 8 bases, and 3 bases stayed unmatched. Germline CDR1 and CDR2: SGHRS and YFSETQ. CDR3 nucleotides: TGCGCCAGCAGCCCAACAGGGGATGAGCAGTTCTTC. It specifies CASSPTGDEQFF.

The chain has TRBV7-2 and TRBJ2-1, with a weak D call TRBD2 (5 bases). The germline CDR1 and CDR2 sequences are SGHTA and FQGNSA. V lost 1 base to trimming and J lost 4 bases, with 8 bases between them. This CDR3 contains 14 residues. In DNA, the CDR3 is TGTGCCAGCAGCTTAGAACTAGATTACAATGAGCAGTTCTTC. This encodes CASSLELDYNEQFF.

The CDR3 nucleotides are TGTCACACCAGGGGGCGGAATTCACCCCTCCACTTT. This codes for CHTRGRNSPLHF. The chain carries TRBV28 and TRBJ1-6; TRBD1 matches at 8 bases. The CDR3 is 12 amino acids. Germline CDR1 is MDHEN and CDR2 is SYDVKM.

The V call is TRBV28, the J call TRBJ1-4, with no clear D. Per the germline V gene, CDR1 is MDHEN and CDR2 is SYDVKM. The V gene lost 3 bases and the J gene lost 8 bases, with 10 bases spanning the gap. This CDR3 contains 13 residues. The CDR3 sequence: CASSLPGWEKLFF. The CDR3 DNA reads TGTGCCAGCAGTTTGCCAGGTTGGGAAAAACTGTTTTTT.

The CDR3 sequence is CASRGTYSYEQYF. The CDR3 bases are TGTGCCAGCAGGGGGACATATTCCTACGAGCAGTACTTC. V and J are TRBV25-1 and TRBJ2-7, with D possibly being TRBD1 (6 bases). This CDR3 is 13 amino acids long. Germline CDR1 MGHDK, CDR2 SYGVNS. V was pared by 6 bases and J by 1 base, with 10 bases between.

This sequence joins TRBV19 and TRBJ2-3; 10 positions match TRBD2. V lost 5 bases to trimming and J lost 4 bases; unmatched junction nucleotides: 6. The CDR3 is 15 residues long. Per germline, CDR1 LNHDA and CDR2 SQIVND (reference sequence). CDR3: CASSRQRGGSDTQYF. The CDR3 region has the DNA TGTGCCAGTAGTCGGCAGCGGGGGGGCTCAGATACGCAGTATTTT.

V gene TRBV19 combines with J gene TRBJ2-2, with TRBD1 matching over 8 bases. The CDR3 extends over 16 amino acids. CDR1 and CDR2 (germline): LNHDA, SQIVND (reference sequence). V shed 8 bases and J 5 bases; nucleotides not matched to a gene: 13. The CDR3 protein is CASLPRGDRGTGELFF. CDR3 bases: TGTGCCAGTTTACCCCGAGGAGACAGGGGTACCGGGGAGCTGTTTTTT. Complete variable domain (other parts from reference TRBV19 and TRBJ2-2): DGGITQSPKYLFRKEGQNVTLSCEQNLNHDAMYWYRQDPGQGLRLIYYSQIVNDFQKGDIAEGYSVSREKKESFPLTVTSAQKNPTAFYLCASLPRGDRGTGELFFGEGSRLTVL.

This clone came up once. The CDR3 bases are TGTGCCAGCAGCAGAGAAGGAATCAGACTCGGTCCCCTCCACTTT. As protein: CASSREGIRLGPLHF. The rearrangement uses TRBV5-6 and TRBJ1-6; D is uncertain. V was cut by 4 bases and J by 13 bases, with 21 bases left in between. This CDR3 is built from 15 residues. Germline CDR1 and CDR2: SGHDT and YYEEEE.

The chain is built from TRBV14 and TRBJ1-3; no reliable D call. The V end lost 0 bases, the J end lost 0 bases, and 9 bases lay between the germline ends. CDR3 length equals 16 residues. Germline lookup yields CDR1 SGHDN and CDR2 FVKESK. CDR3 region: CASSQETVNSGNTIYF. In nucleotides, the CDR3 is TGTGCCAGCAGCCAAGAAACGGTTAACTCTGGAAACACCATATATTTT.

The CDR3, as DNA: TGTGCCAGCAGCCGACAGGGGGTACCTAGCACAGATACGCAGTATTTT. Protein product: CASSRQGVPSTDTQYF. This chain links TRBV5-4 with TRBJ2-3, with 9 bases matching TRBD1. Germline values: CDR1 SGHNT, CDR2 YYREEE (reference sequence). V lost 4 bases and J lost 0; bases outside the gene matches: 6. The CDR3 has 16 amino acids.

This sequence joins TRBV28 and TRBJ1-2; weak D call: TRBD1 (6 bases). Trimming pared 5 bases from V and 6 bases from J, leaving 10 bases between. The CDR3 extends over 12 amino acids. Per the germline V gene, CDR1 is MDHEN and CDR2 is SYDVKM. This chain's CDR3 is CASSLRQDGYTF. The CDR3 region has the DNA TGTGCCAGCAGTCTGAGACAGGATGGCTACACCTTC.

The J gene is TRBJ2-2, the V gene TRBV7-2; the D is unclear. V shed 2 bases and J shed 6 bases, with 13 bases lying between them. Germline V gene data show CDR1 as SGHTA and CDR2 as FQGNSA. The CDR3 contains 15 residues. CDR3 DNA: TGTGCCAGCAGCTTACGAGGCCTAGTCTCCGGGGAGCTGTTTTTT. This codes for CASSLRGLVSGELFF. The whole variable domain, filled in from reference TRBV7-2 and TRBJ2-2, reads GAGVSQSPSNKVTEKGKDVELRCDPISGHTALYWYRQSLGQGLEFLIYFQGNSAPDKSGLPSDRFSAERTGGSVSTLTIQRTQQEDSAVYLCASSLRGLVSGELFFGEGSRLTVL.

The chain recombines TRBV4-1 with TRBJ1-2, with 8 bases that match TRBD1. The junction had 5 bases not matched to a gene; V was cut back by 4 bases and J by 4 bases. CDR1 MGHRA and CDR2 YSYEKL come from the germline V gene. This CDR3 has 14 amino acids. DNA for the CDR3: TGCGCCAGCAGCCCCAGACAGGGGACCTATGGCTACACCTTC. Protein: CASSPRQGTYGYTF.

The genes are TRBV27 and TRBJ2-5, with 8 nucleotides matching TRBD2. TRBJ2-7 explains the end of the DNA better; the J call may be wrong. The CDR3 has 15 amino acids. Germline V CDR1 and CDR2: MNHEY, SMNVEV (reference sequence). The CDR3 DNA reads TGTGCCAGCAGTATTATAGGGACTAGTAACTACGAGCAGTACTTC. Protein product: CASSIIGTSNYEQYF.

This clone has a count of ten or more. This chain connects TRBV12-5 to TRBJ1-6, with D possibly being TRBD1 (6 bases). The germline V and J ends were trimmed by 7 bases and 6 bases, with 16 bases remaining between them. The germline V gene encodes CDR1 LGHNT and CDR2 FRNRAP. The length of the CDR3 is 15 residues. The CDR3 here is CASAYRGQGNSPLHF. CDR3 DNA: TGTGCTAGTGCTTACCGGGGACAAGGTAATTCACCCCTCCACTTT.

The chain carries TRBV7-2 and TRBJ2-5; D might be TRBD1 (6 bases). V was trimmed by 2 bases and J by 2 bases, leaving 12 bases between them. The CDR3 spans 15 residues. Germline CDR1 reads SGHTA; CDR2 reads FQGNSA. CDR3 DNA sequence: TGTGCCAGCAGCTTAACTGGTCAGGGGCAAGAGACCCAGTACTTC. Its protein is CASSLTGQGQETQYF.

J is TRBJ1-4 and V is TRBV4-3; 8 positions agree with TRBD1. The CDR3 contains 18 residues. V dropped 1 base and J dropped 0; count of bases not matched to a gene: 7. Germline V gene sequence: CDR1 LGHNA, CDR2 YSLEER. CDR3 bases: TGCGCCAGCAGCCAAGTAGACAGGGGTAGTGCAACTAATGAAAAACTGTTTTTT. The encoded protein is CASSQVDRGSATNEKLFF.

The genes are TRBV19 and TRBJ2-7, with D uncertain. Germline assignment: CDR1 LNHDA and CDR2 SQIVND (reference sequence). V was shortened by 2 bases and J by 1 base, with 6 bases between the two germline ends. This CDR3 has 13 amino acids. The CDR3 here is CASSIQASYEQYF. The CDR3 DNA is TGTGCCAGTAGTATACAGGCGTCCTACGAGCAGTACTTC.

Only a few counts were recorded for this clone. The chain employs TRBV6-5 and TRBJ2-1; the match to TRBD1 covers 7 bases. Germline-derived CDR1 and CDR2 are MNHEY and SVGAGI. V dropped 2 bases and J dropped 5; count of bases not matched to a gene: 9. The CDR3 spans 16 residues. The CDR3 loop reads CASSYLTGLLHNEQFF. In DNA form, the CDR3 reads TGTGCCAGCAGTTACCTGACAGGGCTACTACACAATGAGCAGTTCTTC.